This T cell receptor (beta chain) was sequenced in a study of shared clonotypes between healthy human individuals. Broader study findings: The four-donor shared clonotypes exceeded non-shared clonotypes in generation probability, with non-shared ones scoring lower.

Deletions cut 6 bases from V and 1 base from J, with 13 bases between. Germline-derived CDR1 and CDR2 are SGHTA and FQGNSA. The CDR3 loop spans 15 amino acids. Worth noting for this clone: Its antigen is unidentified.

Across several immunoSEQ plates, the genomic DNA of each subset was split evenly. Profiling relied on immunoSEQ multiplex PCR, and the TCRdb table lists in-frame clones only, not all of them. The sample yields 550,000 to 850,000 clones, roughly 70% seen once. This receptor was taken from a woman aged 30 to 39 in good health. The chain uses TRBV7-2 and TRBJ2-4; the D gene is possibly TRBD1 (6 bases). What was sequenced was memory CD4+ T cells sorted from blood. Specified subset: CD45RA-negative fraction. DNA of the CDR3: TGTGCCAGCAGTACAGGGAATTGGGCCAAAAACATTCAGTACTTC. It is translated as CASSTGNWAKNIQYF.